These 17 T cell receptor beta chains originate from one sample sequenced in a study of memory CD4+ T cells and cytomegalovirus serostatus. Single viable CD3+CD4+CD8-CD45RO+ cells were sorted as the memory CD4+ T cells. Only in-frame clones appear in the TCRdb table, and some are missing; sequencing was by immunoSEQ multiplex PCR. The sample lists tens of thousands of clones, around 79% occurring once. Sequenced material: memory CD4+ T cells from blood. These receptors were obtained from an adult in good health and CMV-seronegative.

The V and J genes are TRBV2 and TRBJ1-2; maybe TRBD1 (5 bases). Per germline, CDR1 SNHLY and CDR2 FYNNEI. The CDR3 sequence is 14 residues long. V dropped 1 base and J dropped 2 bases, with 8 bases sitting between them. CDR3 amino acids: CASSEVAGNYGYTF. CDR3 DNA: TGTGCCAGCAGTGAAGTTGCAGGGAACTATGGCTACACCTTC.

This clone came up once. The chain has TRBV19 and TRBJ1-5; 7 bases agree with TRBD1. The CDR3 loop spans 15 amino acids. Germline V gene sequence: CDR1 LNHDA, CDR2 SQIVND (reference sequence). The V segment lost 4 bases and the J segment 7 bases; nucleotides outside the gene matches: 10. CDR3 protein: CASSTGQAGGQPQHF. The CDR3 nucleotides are TGTGCCAGTAGTACCGGACAGGCGGGGGGCCAGCCCCAGCATTTT.

The chain links TRBV6-6 to TRBJ1-6; possibly TRBD1 for D (6 bases). From germline, CDR1 is MNHNY and CDR2 SVGAGI (reference sequence). V lost 3 bases and J lost 7, with 10 bases in between. The CDR3 length is 14 residues. The CDR3 loop reads CASSYLDRNSPLHF. The DNA for the CDR3 is TGTGCCAGCAGTTATCTGGACAGAAATTCACCCCTCCACTTT.

V usage is TRBV6-5 and J usage is TRBJ1-2; the D gene is possibly TRBD1 (5 bases). V was pared by 10 bases and J by 4 bases, with 16 bases between. Germline V CDR1 and CDR2: MNHEY, SVGAGI. This CDR3 is 13 amino acids long. DNA for the CDR3: TGTGCCACCTACCCAGGGAAGTCCTATGGCTACACCTTC. Translation gives CATYPGKSYGYTF.

This clone came up a few times. This chain links TRBV4-2 with TRBJ1-1; 8 bases match TRBD1. Germline assignment: CDR1 LGHNA and CDR2 YNFKEQ. The V segment lost 5 bases and the J segment 11 bases; nucleotides outside the gene matches: 4. The CDR3 loop spans 11 amino acids. DNA for the CDR3: TGTGCCAGCAGCGGACAGGGTTCGGCTTTCTTT. As protein: CASSGQGSAFF.

As for this clone: An end of the junction differs from the germline gene, which may be a read error. The CDR3 sequence: CASSESSKYSPHHF. The CDR3 DNA sequence: TGTGCCAGCAGTGAAAGCAGCAAATATTCACCCCACCACTTT. V gene TRBV6-1 combines with J gene TRBJ1-6, with D unclear. The CDR3 has 14 amino acids. Per germline, CDR1 MNHNS and CDR2 SASEGT.

The chain joins TRBV6-5 to TRBJ2-3; D unresolved. The V gene lost 6 bases and the J gene lost 5 bases, with 15 bases spanning the gap. Germline V gives CDR1 MNHEY, CDR2 SVGAGI. The CDR3 length is 14 residues. Here the CDR3 reads CASSTGRFQDTQYF. CDR3 bases: TGTGCCAGCAGCACTGGACGGTTTCAAGATACGCAGTATTTT.

This chain joins TRBV19 and TRBJ1-6, with unresolved D. CDR1 is LNHDA, CDR2 SQIVND, per germline (reference sequence). Between the trimmed V and J ends, which lost 5 bases and 8 bases, there was a span of 13 bases. The CDR3 is made up of 14 amino acids. The CDR3, as DNA: TGTGCCAGTAGTCGGAGAGAGAGCGATTCACCCCTCCACTTT. It yields the protein CASSRRESDSPLHF.

The chain links TRBV4-1 to TRBJ2-7, with 10 bases that match TRBD1. The CDR3 is 15 amino acids. Unmatched junction bases numbered 1, after V lost 1 base and J lost 1 base. Germline CDR1 and CDR2: MGHRA and YSYEKL. The CDR3 loop reads CASSQGQGASYEQYF. The CDR3 bases are TGCGCCAGCAGCCAAGGACAGGGGGCTTCCTACGAGCAGTACTTC.

This clone was found a few times. The chain combines TRBV5-1 with TRBJ1-4; D is ambiguous. V lost 6 bases to trimming and J lost 0 bases, with 9 bases between them. Germline CDR1 SGHRS, CDR2 YFSETQ. This CDR3 spans 14 amino acids. The CDR3: CASKTETTNEKLFF. The CDR3 nucleotides are TGCGCCAGCAAGACGGAGACAACTAATGAAAAACTGTTTTTT.

J is TRBJ2-2 and V is TRBV7-3; a weak D match, TRBD2 (5 bases). V lost 0 bases, J lost 6 bases, and 14 bases lay in between. Per the germline V gene, CDR1 is SGHTA and CDR2 is FQGTGA. CDR3 length equals 16 residues. CDR3 sequence reads: CASSLTGLASPGELFF. CDR3 nucleotides: TGTGCCAGCAGCTTAACTGGGCTAGCCTCCCCCGGGGAGCTGTTTTTT.

The rearrangement uses TRBV2 and TRBJ2-2; TRBD1 matches 9 bases. The trim removed 6 bases at V and 9 bases at J, leaving 11 bases unmatched. The CDR3 spans 15 residues. Germline CDR1 is SNHLY and CDR2 is FYNNEI. The CDR3 DNA reads TGTGCCAGCAGAGACGCCGCTACAGGGGGCCGGGAGCTGTTTTTT. Its translation: CASRDAATGGRELFF. The full variable domain, its missing parts supplied by reference TRBV2 and TRBJ2-2, is EPEVTQTPSHQVTQMGQEVILRCVPISNHLYFYWYRQILGQKVEFLVSFYNNEISEKSEIFDDQFSVERPDGSNFTLKIRSTKLEDSAMYFCASRDAATGGRELFFGEGSRLTVL.

This chain uses TRBV5-1 with TRBJ1-3; TRBD1 matches 10 bases. The CDR3 covers 15 residues. Germline V CDR1 and CDR2: SGHRS, YFSETQ. Losses at the gene ends were 2 bases for V and 8 bases for J; bases not matched to a gene: 7. The CDR3 coding sequence is TGCGCCAGCAGCTTCGGGGGACAGGGGTTTGACACCATATATTTT. Encoded protein: CASSFGGQGFDTIYF. The entire variable domain, with the rest obtained from reference TRBV5-1 and TRBJ1-3, is as follows: KAGVTQTPRYLIKTRGQQVTLSCSPISGHRSVSWYQQTPGQGLQFLFEYFSETQRNKGNFPGRFSGRQFSNSRSEMNVSTLELGDSALYLCASSFGGQGFDTIYFGEGSWLTVV.

The chain recombines TRBV7-9 with TRBJ2-2; possibly TRBD1 for D (6 bases). Germline V gene sequence: CDR1 SEHNR, CDR2 FQNEAQ (reference sequence). Trimming removed 7 bases at V and 0 bases at J, with 12 bases between. This CDR3 contains 15 residues. CDR3 amino acids: CASTKTGANTGELFF. CDR3 sequence (DNA): TGTGCCAGCACCAAGACAGGAGCGAACACCGGGGAGCTGTTTTTT. Variable domain in full (rest from reference TRBV7-9 and TRBJ2-2): DTGVSQNPRHKITKRGQNVTFRCDPISEHNRLYWYRQTLGQGPEFLTYFQNEAQLEKSRLLSDRFSAERPKGSFSTLEIQRTEQGDSAMYLCASTKTGANTGELFFGEGSRLTVL.

This clone is judged medium-sized. The chain's CDR3 is CASSGGNRGSYEQYF. Here the CDR3 DNA reads TGTGCCAGCAGCGGAGGGAACCGGGGCTCCTACGAGCAGTACTTC. The chain couples TRBV25-1 to TRBJ2-7, with D possibly matching TRBD2 (6 bases). Germline lookup yields CDR1 MGHDK and CDR2 SYGVNS. The length of the CDR3 is 15 residues. V dropped 6 bases and J dropped 0 bases, with 15 bases sitting between them.

Only one count was recorded for this clone. The rearrangement joins TRBV5-5 to TRBJ2-2; D call uncertain. Trimming stripped 1 base from V and 2 bases from J, with 3 bases between. There are 13 residues in the CDR3. Germline lookup yields CDR1 SGHKS and CDR2 YYEKEE (reference sequence). CDR3 region: CASSLINTGELFF. The DNA for the CDR3 is TGTGCCAGCAGCTTGATAAACACCGGGGAGCTGTTTTTT.

The gene calls are TRBV4-1 and TRBJ2-2, with D unclear. Germline V lookup: CDR1 MGHRA, CDR2 YSYEKL. V lost 1 base and J 5 bases, leaving 8 bases between the germline ends. The CDR3 runs to 14 residues. Written as DNA, the CDR3 is TGCGCCAGCAGCCAAGTCATTCGGACCGGGGAGCTGTTTTTT. The encoded protein is CASSQVIRTGELFF.